Presented here are 7 T cell receptor beta chains from one specimen sequenced in a study of T-cell memory formation after mild COVID-19. TCRdb fed the 5' RACE reads into MiXCR, producing one record per CDR3 protein. The sample has roughly 500,000 distinct CDR3 sequences; about a fifth are singletons. The sequencing input was PBMCs or a T cell subset sorted from them (not recorded which). Source of these receptors: an adult woman who had mild COVID-19 (a few samples of this study predate the infection). Cell type and time point are not known.

This clonotype showed up just a few times. This chain joins TRBV14 and TRBJ2-1; TRBD2 agrees at 10 bases. This CDR3 has 18 residues. CDR1 SGHDN and CDR2 FVKESK come from the germline V gene. Trimming removed 3 bases from V and 4 bases from J; junction bases left unmatched: 12. The CDR3 loop reads CASSQDKSGRGFYNEQFF. CDR3 nucleotide sequence: TGTGCCAGCAGCCAGGATAAGAGCGGGAGGGGCTTTTACAATGAGCAGTTCTTC. Drawing the rest from reference TRBV14 and TRBJ2-1, the complete variable domain is EAGVTQFPSHSVIEKGQTVTLRCDPISGHDNLYWYRRVMGKEIKFLLHFVKESKQDESGMPNNRFLAERTGGTYSTLKVQPAELEDSGVYFCASSQDKSGRGFYNEQFFGPGTRLTVL.

This rearrangement joins TRBV27 to TRBJ2-7, with D perhaps being TRBD1 or TRBD2 (5 bases each). Germline V lookup: CDR1 MNHEY, CDR2 SMNVEV (reference sequence). Trimming took 2 bases from V and 2 from J, leaving 16 bases between them. The CDR3 is 16 amino acids. CDR3 residues: CASSLAGTDLTYEQYF. The CDR3, as DNA: TGTGCCAGCAGTTTAGCCGGGACCGACCTTACCTACGAGCAGTACTTC.

This clonotype occurred a few times. The CDR3 protein is CASSLGTEVSGNTIYF. The CDR3, as DNA: TGCGCCAGCAGCTTGGGGACGGAGGTCTCTGGAAACACCATATATTTT. The V call is TRBV5-1, the J call TRBJ1-3, with D hard to call. Trimming removed 0 bases from V and 0 bases from J, with 10 bases in between. CDR1 and CDR2 (germline): SGHRS, YFSETQ. The length of the CDR3 is 16 residues.

This chain links TRBV5-5 with TRBJ2-1, with D perhaps assigned TRBD1 or TRBD2 (5 bases each). CDR1 and CDR2 from the germline V gene are SGHKS and YYEKEE (reference sequence). V was trimmed by 4 bases and J by 6 bases, leaving 17 bases between them. This CDR3 is 15 amino acids long. The CDR3: CASSRGPRESNEQFF. DNA for the CDR3: TGTGCCAGCAGCCGGGGCCCCCGCGAGAGCAATGAGCAGTTCTTC.

Only a few counts were recorded for this clonotype. This sequence joins TRBV5-4 and TRBJ2-1; 7 bases agree with TRBD2. The J segment lost 6 bases and the V segment lost 0 bases, leaving 6 bases of the junction unmatched. The CDR3 sequence is 15 residues long. Germline-derived CDR1 and CDR2 are SGHNT and YYREEE (reference sequence). The CDR3 bases are TGTGCCAGCAGCTTGGGTGGCGGGAGAGTCAATGAGCAGTTCTTC. Translation: CASSLGGGRVNEQFF.

J is TRBJ1-1 and V is TRBV12-3 or TRBV12-4; 7 nucleotides align to TRBD1. The CDR3 extends over 13 amino acids. J was trimmed by 5 bases and V by 6 bases; bases with no gene match: 6. CDR3 coding DNA: TGTGCCAGCAGACCAGGGGGTAGGACTGAAGCTTTCTTT. The encoded protein is CASRPGGRTEAFF.

CDR3 in amino acids: CASSTIRVETQYF. CDR3 sequence (DNA): TGTGCCAGCAGCACAATTAGGGTAGAAACCCAGTACTTC. The chain uses TRBV12-3 or TRBV12-4 and TRBJ2-5; D call uncertain. CDR3 size: 13 residues. The V and J ends lost 6 bases and 8 bases respectively, with 16 bases between them.